One and the same sample provided the 20 T cell receptor beta chains below, sequenced in a study of cytomegalovirus exposure and HLA in healthy donors. PCR was performed using 60 Vbeta and 13 Jbeta primers. Measured with immunoSEQ multiplex PCR; TCRdb has only the in-frame clones, and not every one. The sample has approximately 100,000 clones, around 74% seen once. The specimen sequenced was PBMCs. All receptors derive from a male donor in good health and CMV-seronegative.

V usage is TRBV5-8 and J usage is TRBJ1-5, with 8 bases that match TRBD1. The length of the CDR3 is 16 residues. Germline V gives CDR1 SGHTS, CDR2 YDEGEE. The V gene end was trimmed by 4 bases and the J gene end by 2 bases; junction bases not matched to a gene: 8. The CDR3 loop reads CASSPGLQGGNQPQHF. In DNA form, the CDR3 reads TGTGCCAGCAGCCCCGGACTACAGGGGGGCAATCAGCCCCAGCATTTT. Drawing the rest from reference TRBV5-8 and TRBJ1-5, the complete variable domain is EAGVTQSPTHLIKTRGQQATLRCSPISGHTSVYWYQQALGLGLQFLLWYDEGEERNRGNFPPRFSGRQFPNYSSELNVNALELEDSALYLCASSPGLQGGNQPQHFGDGTRLSIL.

This clone appeared a few times. V usage is TRBV28 and J usage is TRBJ2-7, with D possibly being TRBD1 (6 bases). Germline CDR1 reads MDHEN; CDR2 reads SYDVKM. This CDR3 is built from 14 residues. V gave up 5 bases and J gave up 2 bases, with 13 bases separating them. The CDR3 region has the DNA TGTGCCAGCAGTCAACGACAGGAACCCTACGAGCAGTACTTC. It translates to CASSQRQEPYEQYF.

The chain employs TRBV30 and TRBJ2-7; 10 bases agree with TRBD1. The CDR3 consists of 14 residues. Germline CDR1 and CDR2: GTSNPN and SVGIG (reference sequence). V gave up 0 bases and J gave up 5 bases; unmatched junction bases: 4. In nucleotides, the CDR3 is TGTGCCTGGAGTGTTGGGACAGGGGTCGACGAGCAGTACTTC. It is translated as CAWSVGTGVDEQYF.

This clone has more than one count but fewer than ten. The chain couples TRBV27 to TRBJ2-3, with D possibly being TRBD1 (5 bases). Trimming stripped 2 bases from V and 0 bases from J, with 21 bases between. This CDR3 contains 19 residues. Germline values: CDR1 MNHEY, CDR2 SMNVEV (reference sequence). CDR3 coding DNA: TGTGCCAGCAGTTTAGTGCAGGGTCTTATTAGGGTAAGCACAGATACGCAGTATTTT. This sequence encodes CASSLVQGLIRVSTDTQYF.

The chain is built from TRBV4-3 and TRBJ2-3, with D perhaps TRBD2 (5 bases). Germline lookup yields CDR1 LGHNA and CDR2 YSLEER. This CDR3 is built from 16 residues. With 0 bases removed from V and 4 bases from J, the gap between germline ends came to 14 bases. CDR3 in DNA: TGCGCCAGCAGCCAAGATCCGGGGAATAGGGCAGATACGCAGTATTTT. The encoded protein is CASSQDPGNRADTQYF.

The gene calls are TRBV9 and TRBJ2-6; 7 bases match TRBD1. The CDR3 is made up of 17 amino acids. The trim removed 4 bases at V and 1 base at J, leaving 8 bases unmatched. In germline, CDR1 is SGDLS, CDR2 YYNGEE. The CDR3 DNA reads as TGTGCCAGCAGCCCTCGGGACAGACGATCTGGGGCCAACGTCCTGACTTTC. Translating gives CASSPRDRRSGANVLTF.

This clone has just a few counts. This chain joins TRBV11-1 and TRBJ2-3; 8 nucleotides agree with TRBD2. V was pared by 10 bases and J by 6 bases, with 9 bases of the junction left unmatched. The CDR3 has 13 residues. Per germline, CDR1 SGHAT and CDR2 FQDESV (reference sequence). CDR3: CATGREADDTQYF. In nucleotides, the CDR3 is TGTGCCACCGGGCGGGAGGCCGACGATACGCAGTATTTT.

The chain couples TRBV29-1 to TRBJ2-7, with 9 bases matching TRBD1. Germline trimming cut 6 bases from V and 4 bases from J; bases unmatched to any gene: 13. The length of the CDR3 is 15 residues. Germline CDR1 is SQVTM and CDR2 is ANQGSEA. The CDR3 bases are TGCAGCGTGGCTGCCCCGGGACAGGGTCTGTACGAGCAGTACTTC. It yields the protein CSVAAPGQGLYEQYF.

The rearrangement uses TRBV4-1 and TRBJ2-3, with TRBD2 matching over 8 bases. There are 17 residues in the CDR3. J lost 0 bases, V lost 0 bases, and 5 bases had no gene match. Germline lookup yields CDR1 MGHRA and CDR2 YSYEKL. The CDR3: CASSQDGGGSSTDTQYF. DNA of the CDR3: TGCGCCAGCAGCCAAGACGGGGGGGGATCTAGCACAGATACGCAGTATTTT.

The chain uses TRBV19 and TRBJ2-2; tentatively, D is TRBD2 (5 bases). This CDR3 contains 15 residues. Germline CDR1 and CDR2: LNHDA and SQIVND (reference sequence). V shed 4 bases and J shed 0 bases, with 9 bases lying between them. CDR3 DNA sequence: TGTGCCAGTAGTAGGACCGGGGCGAACACCGGGGAGCTGTTTTTT. Protein sequence: CASSRTGANTGELFF.

V usage is TRBV28 and J usage is TRBJ2-3; the match to TRBD1 covers 8 bases. V gave up 11 bases and J gave up 0 bases; unmatched junction bases: 1. This CDR3 spans 12 amino acids. Germline CDR1 MDHEN, CDR2 SYDVKM. The CDR3 nucleotides read TGTGCCTGGACAGGGAGCACAGATACGCAGTATTTT. Residues: CAWTGSTDTQYF.

This chain connects TRBV6-6 to TRBJ2-7; TRBD1 is a possible D gene (6 bases). Germline values: CDR1 MNHNY, CDR2 SVGAGI (reference sequence). The CDR3 totals 15 residues. Trimming pared 2 bases from V and 7 bases from J, leaving 18 bases between. CDR3 bases: TGTGCCAGCAGTTACGTGGGACGACATACAGGGGAGCAGTACTTC. This encodes CASSYVGRHTGEQYF.

This clone has a handful of counts. The rearrangement joins TRBV2 to TRBJ2-3; 8 positions agree with TRBD2. V trimming: 8 bases; J trimming: 3 bases; junction bases outside the gene matches: 7. This CDR3 comprises 14 residues. Germline V gene sequence: CDR1 SNHLY, CDR2 FYNNEI. The CDR3 DNA is TGTGCCAGCTACGGGAGGGCCAAGACAGATACGCAGTATTTT. Its translation is CASYGRAKTDTQYF.

The chain recombines TRBV6-5 with TRBJ1-2; TRBD1 aligns across 8 bases. Germline V gene data show CDR1 as MNHEY and CDR2 as SVGAGI. The ends lost 5 bases at V and 5 bases at J; junction bases unmatched: 10. The CDR3 is made up of 15 amino acids. The chain's CDR3 is CASSQLLGQGYGYTF. The DNA of the CDR3 is TGTGCCAGCAGTCAACTCCTCGGACAGGGATATGGCTACACCTTC.

The chain combines TRBV5-6 with TRBJ2-5; 7 bases agree with TRBD2. Germline CDR1 SGHDT, CDR2 YYEEEE. V lost 2 bases to trimming and J lost 5 bases; unmatched junction nucleotides: 9. The CDR3 is 15 amino acids. The CDR3 DNA sequence: TGTGCCAGCAGCTTCTCTAGCGGAAGTGGGGAGACCCAGTACTTC. Amino acid sequence: CASSFSSGSGETQYF.

V usage is TRBV5-1 and J usage is TRBJ2-7; unclear D gene. CDR1 is SGHRS and CDR2 is YFSETQ in the germline V gene. The CDR3 covers 15 residues. Trimming took 1 base from V and 0 from J, leaving 11 bases between them. This CDR3 reads CASSLFALPSYEQYF. For the CDR3, the DNA is TGCGCCAGCAGCTTGTTCGCACTGCCCTCCTACGAGCAGTACTTC.

The CDR3 DNA follows: TGCGCCAGCAGCTGGGGGACCAAAGGACTAGCGGGAGTCACCGGGGAGCTGTTTTTT. Amino acids: CASSWGTKGLAGVTGELFF. This chain uses TRBV5-1 with TRBJ2-2, with 13 positions matching TRBD2. V lost 3 bases to trimming and J lost 4 bases; unmatched junction nucleotides: 12. This CDR3 is 19 amino acids long. Germline CDR1 is SGHRS and CDR2 is YFSETQ.

The chain carries TRBV7-9 and TRBJ2-7, with TRBD2 identical over 12 bases. The CDR3 is 15 amino acids. The germline V gene encodes CDR1 SEHNR and CDR2 FQNEAQ (reference sequence). The ends lost 4 bases at V and 5 bases at J; junction bases unmatched: 6. The CDR3 DNA is TGTGCCAGCAGCTCCGGACTAGCGGGAATAGACGAGCAGTACTTC. This encodes CASSSGLAGIDEQYF.

V gene TRBV7-6 combines with J gene TRBJ2-7; 9 positions agree with TRBD2. The germline gives CDR1 SGHVS, CDR2 FNYEAQ. The V and J ends lost 0 bases and 5 bases, in that order; junction bases with no gene match: 14. The CDR3 runs 18 residues. The CDR3 nucleotides read TGTGCCAGCAGCTTAGCGGCTCACGCGGGAGGGAGGTTCGACGAGCAGTACTTC. Its protein product is CASSLAAHAGGRFDEQYF.

The J gene is TRBJ2-7, the V gene TRBV7-9, with 7 positions matching TRBD2. This CDR3 is 14 amino acids long. The germline gives CDR1 SEHNR, CDR2 FQNEAQ (reference sequence). V gave up 3 bases and J gave up 3 bases; unmatched junction bases: 5. CDR3 in DNA: TGTGCCAGCAGCTTGGGGGGACTACGCTACGAGCAGTACTTC. This gives the protein CASSLGGLRYEQYF.